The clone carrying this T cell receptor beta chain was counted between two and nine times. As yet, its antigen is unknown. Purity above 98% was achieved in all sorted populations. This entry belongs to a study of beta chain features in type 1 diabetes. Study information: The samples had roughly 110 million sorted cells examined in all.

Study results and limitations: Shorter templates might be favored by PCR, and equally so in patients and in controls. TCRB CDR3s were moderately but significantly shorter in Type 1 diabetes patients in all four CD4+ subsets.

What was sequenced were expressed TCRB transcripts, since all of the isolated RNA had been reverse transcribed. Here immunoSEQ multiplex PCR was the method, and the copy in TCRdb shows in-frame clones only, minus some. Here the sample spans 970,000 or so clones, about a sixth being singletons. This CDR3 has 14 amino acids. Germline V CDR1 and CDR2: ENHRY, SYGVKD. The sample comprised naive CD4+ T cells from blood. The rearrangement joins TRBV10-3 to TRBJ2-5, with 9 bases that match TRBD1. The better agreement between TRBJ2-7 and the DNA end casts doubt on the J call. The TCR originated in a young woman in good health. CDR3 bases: TGTGCCATCACCCCGGGACAGGGAACCTACGAGCAGTACTTC. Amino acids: CAITPGQGTYEQYF.